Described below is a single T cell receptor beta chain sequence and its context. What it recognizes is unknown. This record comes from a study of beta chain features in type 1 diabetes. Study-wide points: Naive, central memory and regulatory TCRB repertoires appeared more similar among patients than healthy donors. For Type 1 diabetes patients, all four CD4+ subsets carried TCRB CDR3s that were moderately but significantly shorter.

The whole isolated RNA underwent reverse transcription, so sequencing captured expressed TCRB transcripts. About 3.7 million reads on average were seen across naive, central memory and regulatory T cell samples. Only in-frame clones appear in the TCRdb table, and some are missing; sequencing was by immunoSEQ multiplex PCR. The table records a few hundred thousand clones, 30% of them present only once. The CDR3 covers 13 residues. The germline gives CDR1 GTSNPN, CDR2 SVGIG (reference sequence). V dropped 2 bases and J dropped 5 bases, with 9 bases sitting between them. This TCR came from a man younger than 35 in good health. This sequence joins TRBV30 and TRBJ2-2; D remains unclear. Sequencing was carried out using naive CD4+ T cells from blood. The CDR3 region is CAWSSSPTGELFF. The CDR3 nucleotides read TGTGCCTGGAGTTCTTCCCCGACCGGGGAGCTGTTTTTT.